The 8 T cell receptor beta chains presented below share a single source sample, sequenced in a study of blood T cell repertoires in COVID-19. Produced via immunoSEQ multiplex PCR; TCRdb's table is partial and in-frame only. Of roughly 300,000 clones listed, around 84% are singletons. Sequenced sample: PBMCs or T cells enriched from blood (not recorded which). The source of these receptors is a woman under 30 who had recovered from COVID-19.

This chain uses TRBV7-9 with TRBJ2-2; a weak D match, TRBD2 (6 bases). V dropped 8 bases and J dropped 7 bases, with 8 bases sitting between them. This CDR3 is 11 amino acids long. CDR1 SEHNR and CDR2 FQNEAQ come from the germline V gene (reference sequence). This CDR3 is CASAGLGELFF. The CDR3 coding sequence is TGTGCCAGCGCGGGGCTCGGGGAGCTGTTTTTT.

The rearrangement joins TRBV23-1 to TRBJ2-1; D is ambiguous. TRBV23-1 is assigned to the ORF class and has an uncertain function. The CDR3 spans 13 residues. The V end lost 4 bases, the J end lost 0 bases, and 4 bases lay between the germline ends. CDR3 sequence (DNA): TGCGCCAGCAGTCTAAACTCCTACAATGAGCAGTTCTTC. It yields the protein CASSLNSYNEQFF.

The V gene is TRBV19, the J gene TRBJ2-4; 9 bases fit TRBD1. Germline V CDR1 and CDR2: LNHDA, SQIVND (reference sequence). The CDR3 has 19 residues. With V trimmed by 2 bases and J by 0 bases, 11 bases remained unmatched. CDR3: CASSIRIGTGTIAKNIQYF. The CDR3 DNA reads TGTGCCAGTAGTATACGAATCGGGACAGGGACGATAGCCAAAAACATTCAGTACTTC.

This clone was counted a few times. The V call is TRBV7-2, the J call TRBJ2-7; D is uncertain. Germline V gene lookup returns CDR1 SGHTA and CDR2 FQGNSA. The CDR3 length is 11 residues. V was pared by 3 bases and J by 3 bases, with 3 bases between. CDR3 protein: CASSLSYEQYF. DNA for the CDR3: TGTGCCAGCAGCTTGAGCTACGAGCAGTACTTC.

The rearrangement links TRBV6-5 to TRBJ1-3; D remains unclear. Germline values: CDR1 MNHEY, CDR2 SVGAGI. V dropped 5 bases and J dropped 2 bases, with 7 bases sitting between them. This CDR3 contains 13 residues. DNA of the CDR3: TGTGCCAGCAGTACGGGAACTGGAAACACCATATATTTT. It encodes CASSTGTGNTIYF.

This chain uses TRBV6-6 with TRBJ2-1; no clear D. Between the trimmed V and J ends, which lost 6 bases and 0 bases, there was a span of 9 bases. This CDR3 region has 14 residues. Germline lookup yields CDR1 MNHNY and CDR2 SVGAGI (reference sequence). This CDR3 is CASRRQSSYNEQFF. DNA for the CDR3: TGTGCCAGCAGGAGACAAAGCTCCTACAATGAGCAGTTCTTC.

The rearrangement uses TRBV12-3 or TRBV12-4 and TRBJ2-1, with TRBD2 matching over 9 bases. With V trimmed by 6 bases and J by 7 bases, 4 bases remained unmatched. This CDR3 region has 13 residues. Written as DNA, the CDR3 is TGTGCCAGCAGGCCTAGCGGGGTGAATGAGCAGTTCTTC. Its protein product is CASRPSGVNEQFF.

CDR3 in amino acids: CATSSYRDPNEKLFF. CDR3 nucleotide sequence: TGTGCCACCAGCAGCTACCGGGATCCTAATGAAAAACTGTTTTTT. The genes are TRBV15 and TRBJ1-4; D unresolved. The ends were cut back, 3 bases at V and 3 bases at J, with 11 bases in the middle. Germline CDR1 and CDR2: LNHNV and YYDKDF (reference sequence). The CDR3 has 15 amino acids.